This T cell receptor (beta chain) stems from a study of T cell responses to AZD1222 COVID-19 vaccine. Study findings and constraints: Targets within unmutated variant regions were reportedly found for nearly half of spike-specific TCRs.

The repertoire was sequenced with immunoSEQ multiplex PCR; TCRdb's copy has only in-frame clones and lacks some. The sample includes some 89,000 clones, approximately 87% of them seen just once. With regard to this clone: The antigen remains undetermined.

This sequence originates from an adult in good health. Sequencing was performed on peripheral blood, taken on day 0 of MenACWY control vaccination.

The CDR3 here is CASSQLGGNYEQYF. CDR3 nucleotide sequence: TGTGCCAGCAGCCAACTGGGGGGAAATTACGAGCAGTACTTC. The chain combines TRBV3-1 (or the pseudogene TRBV3-2) with TRBJ2-7, with D maybe TRBD2 (6 bases). The CDR3 has 14 amino acids. Trimming cost V 2 bases and J 4 bases, with 12 bases left between them. CDR1 is LGHDT and CDR2 is YNNKEL in the germline V gene (reference sequence).